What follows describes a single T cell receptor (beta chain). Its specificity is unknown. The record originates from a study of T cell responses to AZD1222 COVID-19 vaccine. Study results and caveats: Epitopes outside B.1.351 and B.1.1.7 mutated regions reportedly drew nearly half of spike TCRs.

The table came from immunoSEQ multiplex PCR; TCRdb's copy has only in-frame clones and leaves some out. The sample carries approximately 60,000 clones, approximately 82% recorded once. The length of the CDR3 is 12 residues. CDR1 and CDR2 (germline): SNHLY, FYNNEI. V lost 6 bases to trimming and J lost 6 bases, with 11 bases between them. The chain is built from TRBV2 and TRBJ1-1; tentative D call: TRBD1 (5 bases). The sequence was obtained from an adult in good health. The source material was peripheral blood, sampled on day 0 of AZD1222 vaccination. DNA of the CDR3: TGTGCCAGCAGACCAGGGAATTCTGAAGCTTTCTTT. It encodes CASRPGNSEAFF.